The clone carrying this T cell receptor (beta chain) was found a few times. These data are taken from a study of human T cells and chemical hapten exposure. Turning to the study itself: The sensitizing agent was 2% DPC, placed on approximately 2 cm by approximately 2 cm of upper inner arm skin. Patients additionally received therapeutic doses of diphenylcyclopropenone on the scalp once a week, and this continued throughout the approximately 23-week study.

MiXCR was run by TCRdb on the RACE reads, yielding one entry per CDR3 protein. This sample has tens of thousands of distinct CDR3 sequences, with around 10% found just once. V was shortened by 6 bases and J by 0 bases, with 6 bases between the two germline ends. CDR1 and CDR2 (germline): SNHLY, FYNNEI. This CDR3 comprises 13 residues. The time point denotes: pre-sensitization, week 0. Noted treatment: therapeutic diphenylcyclopropenone sensitization with weekly scalp DPC. This TCR came from a woman in her 40s with alopecia areata. Some clones in this sample may be carry-over from other donors' samples. The chain is built from TRBV2 and TRBJ2-1; no clear D. Sequenced here: whole blood, sampled in connection with sensitization to the hapten diphenylcyclopropenone (DPC). The CDR3 DNA is TGTGCCAGCAGGCTTCTCTCCTACAATGAGCAGTTCTTC. Residues: CASRLLSYNEQFF.